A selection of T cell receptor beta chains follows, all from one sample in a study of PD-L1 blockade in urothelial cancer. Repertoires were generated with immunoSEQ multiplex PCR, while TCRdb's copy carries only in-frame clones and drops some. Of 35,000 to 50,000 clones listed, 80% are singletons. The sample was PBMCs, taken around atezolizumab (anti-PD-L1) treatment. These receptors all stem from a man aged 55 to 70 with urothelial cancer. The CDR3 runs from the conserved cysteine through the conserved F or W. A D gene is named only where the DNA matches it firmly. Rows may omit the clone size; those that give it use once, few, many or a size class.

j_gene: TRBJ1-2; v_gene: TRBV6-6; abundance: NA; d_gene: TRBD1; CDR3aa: CASSLTGEGYGYTF; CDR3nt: TGTGCCAGCAGTCTGACAGGGGAGGGCTATGGCTACACCTTC
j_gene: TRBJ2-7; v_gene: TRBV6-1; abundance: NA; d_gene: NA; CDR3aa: CASSQSRTSYEQYF; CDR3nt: TGTGCCAGCAGCCAGTCCCGAACCTCCTACGAGCAGTACTTC
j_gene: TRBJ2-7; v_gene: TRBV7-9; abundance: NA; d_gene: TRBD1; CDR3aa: CASSLDRATYEQYF; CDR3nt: TGTGCCAGCAGCTTGGACAGGGCCACCTACGAGCAGTACTTC
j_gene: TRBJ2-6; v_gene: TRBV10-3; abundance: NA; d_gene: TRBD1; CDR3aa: CAISFSGQGISGANVLTF; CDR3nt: TGTGCCATCAGTTTTTCGGGACAGGGAATCTCTGGGGCCAACGTCCTGACTTTC
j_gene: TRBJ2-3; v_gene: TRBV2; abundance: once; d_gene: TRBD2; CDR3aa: CASWGLAGLITPTDTQYF; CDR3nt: TGTGCCAGCTGGGGACTAGCGGGACTGATAACCCCCACAGATACGCAGTATTTT
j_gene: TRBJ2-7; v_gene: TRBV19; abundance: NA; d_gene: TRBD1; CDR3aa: CASSVGTVLDEQYF; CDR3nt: TGTGCCAGTAGTGTCGGGACAGTGTTGGACGAGCAGTACTTC
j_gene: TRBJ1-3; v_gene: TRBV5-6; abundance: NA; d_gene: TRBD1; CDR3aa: CASSLDSRGNSGNTIYF; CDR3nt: TGTGCCAGCAGCTTGGATTCCAGGGGGAACTCTGGAAACACCATATATTTT
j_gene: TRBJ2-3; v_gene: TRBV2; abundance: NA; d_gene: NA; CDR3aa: CASRAGRNTDTQYF; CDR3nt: TGTGCCAGCAGGGCGGGCAGGAACACAGATACGCAGTATTTT
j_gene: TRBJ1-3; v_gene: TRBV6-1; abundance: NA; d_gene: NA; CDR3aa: CASSDRRVGNTIYF; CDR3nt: TGTGCCAGCAGTGATAGGCGGGTTGGAAACACCATATATTTT
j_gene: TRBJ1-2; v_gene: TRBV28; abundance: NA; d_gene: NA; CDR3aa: CASNYRDYGYTF; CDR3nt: TGTGCCAGCAATTACCGGGACTATGGCTACACCTTC
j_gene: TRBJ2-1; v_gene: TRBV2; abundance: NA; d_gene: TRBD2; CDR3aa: CASSDAAGTRYEQFF; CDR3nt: TGTGCCAGCAGCGACGCCGCCGGGACTAGGTATGAGCAGTTCTTC
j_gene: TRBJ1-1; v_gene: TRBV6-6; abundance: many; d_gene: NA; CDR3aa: CASSYESMNTEAFF; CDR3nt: TGTGCCAGCAGTTATGAGTCCATGAACACTGAAGCTTTCTTT
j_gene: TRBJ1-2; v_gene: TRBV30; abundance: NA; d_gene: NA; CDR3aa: CAWSVTRGFSYGYTF; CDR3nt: TGTGCCTGGAGTGTTACCCGGGGGTTCTCCTATGGCTACACCTTC
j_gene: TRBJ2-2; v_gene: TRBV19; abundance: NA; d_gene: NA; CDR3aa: CASTPRGGPGELFF; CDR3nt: TGTGCCAGTACCCCCCGAGGGGGTCCCGGGGAGCTGTTTTTT
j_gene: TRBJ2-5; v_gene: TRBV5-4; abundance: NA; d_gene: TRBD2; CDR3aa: CASSPGALAGVETQYF; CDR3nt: TGTGCCAGCAGCCCCGGAGCACTAGCGGGAGTGGAGACCCAGTACTTC
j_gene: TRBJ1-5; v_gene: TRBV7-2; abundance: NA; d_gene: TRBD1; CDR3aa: CASSLEGQGQPQHF; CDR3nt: TGTGCCAGCAGCTTAGAGGGACAGGGTCAGCCCCAGCATTTT
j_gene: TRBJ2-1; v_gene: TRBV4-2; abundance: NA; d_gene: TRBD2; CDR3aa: CASSQEGGRGEQFF; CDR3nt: TGTGCCAGCAGCCAAGAGGGAGGGCGGGGTGAGCAGTTCTTC
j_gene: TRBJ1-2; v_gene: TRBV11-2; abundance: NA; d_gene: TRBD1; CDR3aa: CASSLNRRAGGDYGYTF; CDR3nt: TGTGCCAGCAGCTTGAACCGGCGGGCAGGGGGCGACTATGGCTACACCTTC
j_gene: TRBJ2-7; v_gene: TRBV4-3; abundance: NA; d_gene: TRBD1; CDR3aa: CASSPGTGNYEQYF; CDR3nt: TGCGCCAGCAGCCCCGGGACAGGGAACTACGAGCAGTACTTC
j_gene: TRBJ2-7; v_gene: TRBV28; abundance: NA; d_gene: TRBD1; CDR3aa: CASSLSDRGLGEQYF; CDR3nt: TGTGCCAGCAGTTTGTCGGACAGGGGTCTGGGGGAGCAGTACTTC
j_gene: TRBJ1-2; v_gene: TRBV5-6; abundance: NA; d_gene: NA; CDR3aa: CASSETVGAYGYTF; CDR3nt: TGTGCCAGCAGCGAGACAGTTGGGGCCTATGGCTACACCTTC
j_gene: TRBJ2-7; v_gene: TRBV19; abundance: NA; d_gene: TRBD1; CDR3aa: CASSSPGTAAYEQYF; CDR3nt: TGTGCCAGTAGCTCTCCCGGGACAGCCGCCTACGAGCAGTACTTC
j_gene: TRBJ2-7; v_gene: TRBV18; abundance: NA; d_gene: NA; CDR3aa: CASSPPGGQDEQYF; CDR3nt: TGTGCCAGCTCACCACCGGGGGGGCAGGACGAGCAGTACTTC
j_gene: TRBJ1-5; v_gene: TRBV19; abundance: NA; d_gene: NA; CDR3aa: CASSTGRGIDQPQHF; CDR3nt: TGTGCCAGTAGTACGGGGCGGGGGATTGATCAGCCCCAGCATTTT
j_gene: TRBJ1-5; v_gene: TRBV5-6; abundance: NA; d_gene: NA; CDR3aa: CASSLLGVGGNQPQHF; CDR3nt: TGTGCCAGCAGCTTGTTAGGGGTTGGGGGCAATCAGCCCCAGCATTTT
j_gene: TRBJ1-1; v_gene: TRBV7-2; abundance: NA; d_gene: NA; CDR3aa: CASSSHDRSGNEAFF; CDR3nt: TGTGCCAGCAGCTCACACGACAGGTCCGGCAATGAAGCTTTCTTT
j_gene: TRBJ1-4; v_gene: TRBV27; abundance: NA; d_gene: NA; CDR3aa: CASSLVREGEKLFF; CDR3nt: TGTGCCAGCAGTTTAGTTAGGGAGGGAGAAAAACTGTTTTTT
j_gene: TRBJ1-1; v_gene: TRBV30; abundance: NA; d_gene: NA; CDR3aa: CAWSGLRGIGEAFF; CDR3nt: TGTGCCTGGAGTGGCCTTAGGGGTATCGGTGAAGCTTTCTTT
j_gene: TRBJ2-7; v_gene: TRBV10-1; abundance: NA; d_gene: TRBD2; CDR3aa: CASSGPSGRGNYEQYF; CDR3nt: TGCGCCAGCAGTGGGCCTAGCGGGAGAGGGAACTACGAGCAGTACTTC